Each of the 21 T cell receptor beta chains below was sequenced from the same sample in a study of blood T cell repertoires in COVID-19. Data came from immunoSEQ multiplex PCR; TCRdb stores just in-frame clones and leaves some out. The repertoire holds 250,000 to 350,000 clones, approximately 90% seen once, with roughly 2.2% in the top ten. The sample was peripheral blood. The source is a woman aged 50 to 60 who had recovered from COVID-19.

This chain links TRBV15 with TRBJ2-5; the D gene is possibly TRBD1 (5 bases). This CDR3 comprises 15 residues. Germline CDR1 reads LNHNV; CDR2 reads YYDKDF (reference sequence). V dropped 0 bases and J dropped 4 bases, with 12 bases sitting between them. CDR3 protein: CATSREKARGETQYF. The CDR3 DNA sequence: TGTGCCACCAGCAGAGAAAAGGCTAGGGGAGAGACCCAGTACTTC. Complete variable domain (other parts from reference TRBV15 and TRBJ2-5): DAMVIQNPRYQVTQFGKPVTLSCSQTLNHNVMYWYQQKSSQAPKLLFHYYDKDFNNEADTPDNFQSRRPNTSFCFLDIRSPGLGDTAMYLCATSREKARGETQYFGPGTRLLVL.

The chain combines TRBV6-5 with TRBJ2-7; 7 bases are a match to TRBD2. Germline V lookup: CDR1 MNHEY, CDR2 SVGAGI. Unmatched junction bases numbered 10, after V lost 8 bases and J lost 0 bases. This CDR3 is 15 amino acids long. As DNA, the CDR3 is TGTGCCAGCCGACCCCTCCGGGACTACTCCTACGAGCAGTACTTC. Protein: CASRPLRDYSYEQYF.

This chain uses TRBV5-6 with TRBJ1-1; D not resolved. Germline lookup yields CDR1 SGHDT and CDR2 YYEEEE. CDR3 size: 13 residues. V shed 2 bases and J shed 5 bases, with 10 bases lying between them. The CDR3 loop is CASSFEQRTEAFF. CDR3 sequence (DNA): TGTGCCAGCAGCTTTGAACAGCGGACTGAAGCTTTCTTT.

The chain uses TRBV5-1 and TRBJ1-1; TRBD1 matches 7 bases. CDR1 SGHRS and CDR2 YFSETQ come from the germline V gene. The CDR3 loop spans 15 amino acids. The junction had 4 bases not matched to a gene; V was cut back by 0 bases and J by 2 bases. The CDR3 spells CASSLGAGGNTEAFF. In DNA, the CDR3 is TGCGCCAGCAGCTTGGGAGCAGGGGGAAACACTGAAGCTTTCTTT. The entire variable domain, with the rest obtained from reference TRBV5-1 and TRBJ1-1, is as follows: KAGVTQTPRYLIKTRGQQVTLSCSPISGHRSVSWYQQTPGQGLQFLFEYFSETQRNKGNFPGRFSGRQFSNSRSEMNVSTLELGDSALYLCASSLGAGGNTEAFFGQGTRLTVV.

The chain uses TRBV5-1 and TRBJ2-5; 16 bases align to TRBD2. This CDR3 region has 17 residues. CDR1 is SGHRS, CDR2 YFSETQ, per germline. V was pared by 6 bases and J by 4 bases, with 9 bases of the junction left unmatched. This chain's CDR3 is CASTTGTSGRARETQYF. DNA for the CDR3: TGCGCCAGCACCACCGGGACTAGCGGGAGGGCTCGAGAGACCCAGTACTTC.

The chain couples TRBV4-3 to TRBJ1-2; TRBD1 matches at 7 bases. The CDR3 totals 16 residues. Germline V gene sequence: CDR1 LGHNA, CDR2 YSLEER. With V trimmed by 2 bases and J by 6 bases, 12 bases remained unmatched. CDR3 in DNA: TGCGCCAGCAGCCAAAAGACAGGGCGCACGACTGATGGCTACACCTTC. Its translation is CASSQKTGRTTDGYTF.

The J gene is TRBJ1-4, the V gene TRBV7-2; a possible D gene is TRBD1 (5 bases). CDR1 and CDR2 from the germline V gene are SGHTA and FQGNSA. CDR3 length: 12 amino acids. The V end was cut by 5 bases, the J end by 14 bases, with 15 bases between. The CDR3, as DNA: TGTGCCAGCAGCAGTAGGCGACAGACCCTGTTTTTT. This codes for CASSSRRQTLFF.

As for this clone: The junction and the germline gene differ at one end; a read error may be behind it. The chain has TRBV7-7 and TRBJ2-5; 8 bases fit TRBD2. CDR3 length: 14 residues. Germline lookup yields CDR1 SSHAT and CDR2 FNYEAQ (reference sequence). CDR3 protein: CASSPTSAQETQYF. Here the CDR3 DNA reads TGTGCTAGCAGCCCGACTAGCGCTCAAGAGACCCAGTACTTC.

CDR3 DNA: TGTGCCAGCAGCTCTCGGACAGGGGGAATTTACGAGCAGTACTTC. Translated, it gives CASSSRTGGIYEQYF. This chain joins TRBV7-6 and TRBJ2-7; 10 bases are shared with TRBD1. CDR1 and CDR2 (germline): SGHVS, FNYEAQ. CDR3 length: 15 amino acids. The V segment lost 4 bases and the J segment 4 bases; nucleotides outside the gene matches: 7. The full variable domain, its missing parts supplied by reference TRBV7-6 and TRBJ2-7, is GAGVSQSPRYKVTKRGQDVALRCDPISGHVSLYWYRQALGQGPEFLTYFNYEAQQDKSGLPNDRFSAERPEGSISTLTIQRTEQRDSAMYRCASSSRTGGIYEQYFGPGTRLTVT.

This clone came up once. The gene calls are TRBV3-1 (or the pseudogene TRBV3-2) and TRBJ2-1; the match to TRBD2 covers 11 bases. After removal of 5 bases from V and 10 bases from J, the junction contained 10 bases not matched to a gene. The germline CDR1 and CDR2 sequences are LGHDT and YNNKEL (reference sequence). The CDR3 consists of 15 residues. The CDR3 region is CASSYRLAGLREQFF. CDR3 DNA: TGTGCCAGCAGCTACAGACTAGCGGGGTTACGGGAGCAGTTCTTC.

This clone has a handful of counts. The rearrangement joins TRBV7-2 to TRBJ2-1; D gene ambiguous. This CDR3 has 13 amino acids. V was clipped by 3 bases and J by 5 bases, with 8 bases between them. In germline, CDR1 is SGHTA, CDR2 FQGNSA. Here the CDR3 DNA reads TGTGCCAGCAGCTTCTCGGCGGACAATGAGCAGTTCTTC. Translation gives CASSFSADNEQFF.

The chain recombines TRBV18 with TRBJ2-7, with 13 nucleotides matching TRBD2. Germline CDR1 is KGHSH and CDR2 is LQKENI. J lost 6 bases, V lost 0 bases, and 5 bases had no gene match. The CDR3 length is 16 residues. The CDR3 DNA is TGTGCCAGCTCACCACCGGGACTAGCGGGATCCACCGAGCAGTACTTC. Translated, it gives CASSPPGLAGSTEQYF.

The J gene is TRBJ2-2, the V gene TRBV19; the match to TRBD2 covers 8 bases. This CDR3 region has 15 residues. CDR1 and CDR2 from the germline V gene are LNHDA and SQIVND (reference sequence). Trimming at V came to 3 bases and at J to 3 bases, leaving 3 bases not matched to a gene. CDR3 amino acids: CASSIVGGDTGELFF. As DNA, the CDR3 is TGTGCCAGTAGTATTGTCGGGGGGGACACCGGGGAGCTGTTTTTT. The whole variable domain, remainder taken from reference TRBV19 and TRBJ2-2, is DGGITQSPKYLFRKEGQNVTLSCEQNLNHDAMYWYRQDPGQGLRLIYYSQIVNDFQKGDIAEGYSVSREKKESFPLTVTSAQKNPTAFYLCASSIVGGDTGELFFGEGSRLTVL.

There are a few counts of this clone. The chain is built from TRBV6-5 and TRBJ1-5; TRBD1 might be the D (6 bases). This CDR3 is built from 14 residues. Germline V gene sequence: CDR1 MNHEY, CDR2 SVGAGI. V dropped 8 bases and J dropped 4 bases, with 15 bases sitting between them. CDR3 region: CASLGRGGNQPQHF. CDR3 DNA: TGTGCCAGCCTGGGCAGGGGCGGTAATCAGCCCCAGCATTTT.

This chain joins TRBV28 and TRBJ1-2; D gene uncertain. Germline values: CDR1 MDHEN, CDR2 SYDVKM. This CDR3 is 13 amino acids long. V was shortened by 2 bases and J by 4 bases, with 8 bases between the two germline ends. The chain's CDR3 is CASSLSRGYGYTF. CDR3 sequence (DNA): TGTGCCAGCAGTTTAAGTCGGGGCTATGGCTACACCTTC.

The genes are TRBV6-5 and TRBJ2-7; possibly TRBD2 for D (5 bases). Looked up from germline, CDR1 is MNHEY and CDR2 is SVGAGI. Trimming left V 2 bases short and J 5 bases short, with 16 bases between. The CDR3 extends over 15 amino acids. CDR3 protein: CASSYPGESRNEQYF. CDR3 sequence (DNA): TGTGCCAGCAGTTACCCCGGGGAGTCGAGAAACGAGCAGTACTTC.

The V gene is TRBV7-8, the J gene TRBJ1-1; D perhaps matches TRBD1 (6 bases). The CDR3 is 17 amino acids. V shed 4 bases and J shed 6 bases, with 24 bases lying between them. The germline gives CDR1 SGHVS, CDR2 FQNEAQ. CDR3 coding DNA: TGTGCCAGCAGCTCCCCAGTTAACAGGGCCGAACGTGCTGAAGCTTTCTTT. Its translation is CASSSPVNRAERAEAFF. The complete variable domain, with remaining parts taken from reference TRBV7-8 and TRBJ1-1, reads GAGVSQSPRYKVAKRGQDVALRCDPISGHVSLFWYQQALGQGPEFLTYFQNEAQLDKSGLPSDRFFAERPEGSVSTLKIQRTQQEDSAVYLCASSSPVNRAERAEAFFGQGTRLTVV.

This clone was seen just once. V usage is TRBV30 and J usage is TRBJ2-5; TRBD1 aligns across 7 bases. Losses at the gene ends were 2 bases for V and 5 bases for J; bases not matched to a gene: 5. Germline V gene data show CDR1 as GTSNPN and CDR2 as SVGIG (reference sequence). The CDR3 covers 13 residues. In nucleotides, the CDR3 is TGTGCCTGGAGTCAAGGGACAGCGGAGACCCAGTACTTC. Its protein product is CAWSQGTAETQYF.

This rearrangement joins TRBV18 to TRBJ1-1; weak D call: TRBD1 (5 bases). This CDR3 region has 15 residues. The ends were cut back, 2 bases at V and 0 bases at J, with 10 bases in the middle. Looked up from germline, CDR1 is KGHSH and CDR2 is LQKENI. In nucleotides, the CDR3 is TGTGCCAGCTCACCAACCACAGGAGTGAACACTGAAGCTTTCTTT. Amino acids: CASSPTTGVNTEAFF.

This chain links TRBV27 with TRBJ1-6; 10 bases are a match to TRBD1. The CDR3 is made up of 15 amino acids. The J segment lost 10 bases and the V segment lost 2 bases, leaving 5 bases of the junction unmatched. CDR1 is MNHEY, CDR2 SMNVEV, per germline (reference sequence). CDR3 nucleotides: TGTGCCAGCAGTTTAGGGACAGGGGCGCGCTCACCCCTCCACTTT. Encoded protein: CASSLGTGARSPLHF.

CDR3 nucleotide sequence: TGTGCCAGCTCACCACCAGGGGTGGCTGAAGCTTTCTTT. Translated: CASSPPGVAEAFF. The genes are TRBV18 and TRBJ1-1, with D perhaps matching TRBD1 (5 bases). V was clipped by 0 bases and J by 6 bases, with 8 bases between them. The germline CDR1 and CDR2 sequences are KGHSH and LQKENI. This CDR3 has 13 residues.